These T cell receptor beta chains were read from a single sample in a study of T cells in Graves' hyperthyroidism and ophthalmopathy. TCRdb redid the calling of the multiplex PCR reads with MiXCR, one entry per CDR3 protein. The table shows some 650,000 distinct CDR3 sequences, with about 16% occurring only once. Sequenced sample: blood. These receptor sequences come from a woman between 35 and 50 years old with Graves' ophthalmopathy. CDR3s include the opening cysteine and the closing phenylalanine or tryptophan. Fields, in order: V gene, clone size, J gene, D gene, CDR3 DNA, CDR3 protein. The D gene is left open where the match is weak. For some rows the clone size is stated as once, few or many, or as a class when expanded; others skip it.

V: TRBV28
size: -
J: TRBJ2-7
D: -
DNA: TGTGCCAGCAGTCCCGGACGGGACTCCTACGAGCAGTACTTC
CDR3: CASSPGRDSYEQYF

V: TRBV6-1
size: once
J: TRBJ1-4
D: -
DNA: TGTGCCAGCAGCCCGCCGGGGGGGGGCGCGAGGGAAAAACTTTTTTTT
CDR3: CASSPPGGGAREKLFF

V: TRBV12-3/TRBV12-4
size: -
J: TRBJ1-4
D: -
DNA: TGTGCCAGCAGTTTGTGGGCACGAGATGAAAAACTGTTTTTT
CDR3: CASSLWARDEKLFF

V: TRBV18
size: -
J: TRBJ2-1
D: -
DNA: TGTGCCAGCTCACCTCCACTGGTGAGCTCCTACAATGAGCAGTTCTTC
CDR3: CASSPPLVSSYNEQFF

V: TRBV4-1
size: few
J: TRBJ2-5
D: -
DNA: TGCGCCAGCAGCCAATTTGAGGTGGCCAATGGAGAGACCCAGTACTTC
CDR3: CASSQFEVANGETQYF

V: TRBV3-1
size: many
J: TRBJ1-1
D: -
DNA: TGTGCCAGCAGCCCCACCTTTTCGAACACTGAAGCTTTCTTT
CDR3: CASSPTFSNTEAFF

V: TRBV19
size: few
J: TRBJ2-5
D: -
DNA: TGTGCCAGTAGTATCGGGGCAGGGGAAGAGACCCAGTACTTC
CDR3: CASSIGAGEETQYF

V: TRBV20-1
size: many
J: TRBJ2-1
D: TRBD2
DNA: TGCAGTGCTAGGGTTAGCGGGAACAAGCAGTTCTTC
CDR3: CSARVSGNKQFF

V: TRBV10-1
size: -
J: TRBJ2-3
D: -
DNA: TGCGCCAGCAGTAAGGATAGGGTTACAGATACGCAGTATTTT
CDR3: CASSKDRVTDTQYF

V: TRBV20-1
size: few
J: TRBJ1-5
D: -
DNA: TGCAGTGCTAGAGATCGAGTTAAGGGGTATAGCAATCAGCCCCAGCATTTT
CDR3: CSARDRVKGYSNQPQHF

V: TRBV7-8
size: many
J: TRBJ1-1
D: -
DNA: TGTGCCAGCAGCTCAGGCTCCGGTCCCCCGAACACTGAAGCTTTCTTT
CDR3: CASSSGSGPPNTEAFF

V: TRBV12-3/TRBV12-4
size: -
J: TRBJ1-2
D: -
DNA: TGTGCCAGCAGCGACAATGGAGGCTACACCTTC
CDR3: CASSDNGGYTF

V: TRBV2
size: many
J: TRBJ1-5
D: -
DNA: TGTGCCAGTGCTGGGGGTTTTACGGATCAGCCCCAGCATTTT
CDR3: CASAGGFTDQPQHF

V: TRBV24-1
size: -
J: TRBJ2-1
D: TRBD1
DNA: TGTGCCACCAGTGGCCACCGGGACAGAGACTACAATGAGCAGTTCTTC
CDR3: CATSGHRDRDYNEQFF

V: TRBV20-1
size: -
J: TRBJ1-1
D: -
DNA: TGCAGTGCTAGACCACTGGGGGAGACTGAAGCTTTCTTT
CDR3: CSARPLGETEAFF

V: TRBV20-1
size: many
J: TRBJ2-7
D: TRBD2
DNA: TGCAGTGTCCCTCCGGGACTAGCGGGATCTACCTCCGCCTACGAGCAGTACTTC
CDR3: CSVPPGLAGSTSAYEQYF

V: TRBV3-1
size: -
J: TRBJ1-3
D: -
DNA: TGTGCCAGCAGCCCAATGTGGACTGGAAACACCATATATTTT
CDR3: CASSPMWTGNTIYF

V: TRBV6-2/TRBV6-3
size: many
J: TRBJ2-5
D: TRBD1
DNA: TGTGCCAGCAGTCTCGGACAGGAATACGAGACCCAGTACTTC
CDR3: CASSLGQEYETQYF

V: TRBV6-1
size: many
J: TRBJ2-3
D: TRBD2
DNA: TGTGCCAGCAGTGACTGGCGGGAGAGCACAGATACGCAGTATTTT
CDR3: CASSDWRESTDTQYF

V: TRBV5-4
size: -
J: TRBJ2-1
D: -
DNA: TGTGCCAGCAGCCCGGCAGAGCAGGGGTTTTACAATGAGCAGTTCTTC
CDR3: CASSPAEQGFYNEQFF

V: TRBV20-1
size: -
J: TRBJ1-2
D: TRBD1
DNA: TGCAGTGCTAGTCGCTCGCAGGGGGTTTTGACGGGCTACACCTTC
CDR3: CSASRSQGVLTGYTF

V: TRBV20-1
size: many
J: TRBJ2-1
D: TRBD1
DNA: TGCAGTGCTAGAGAGCTAGCAGGGGGACCCTCCTACAATGAGCAGTTCTTC
CDR3: CSARELAGGPSYNEQFF

V: TRBV27
size: -
J: TRBJ2-1
D: -
DNA: TGTGCCAGCAAGAAACAGTTGGGCGGTTATTTGGAAGGCTACAATGAGCAGTTCTTC
CDR3: CASKKQLGGYLEGYNEQFF

V: TRBV5-1
size: few
J: TRBJ2-1
D: TRBD2
DNA: TGCGCCAGCAGCTTGCTAGCGGGAGAGGCGGGTGAGCAGTTCTTC
CDR3: CASSLLAGEAGEQFF

V: TRBV2
size: many
J: TRBJ1-4
D: -
DNA: TGTGCCAGCAGTGAACTCGCGGTAGCTAATGAAAAACTGTTTTTT
CDR3: CASSELAVANEKLFF

V: TRBV24-1
size: many
J: TRBJ1-1
D: -
DNA: TGTGCCACCCAACAGGGTCGGGACACTGAAGCTTTCTTT
CDR3: CATQQGRDTEAFF

V: TRBV15
size: many
J: TRBJ1-3
D: -
DNA: TGTGCCACCAGCAGAGATGCAGGAGACTCTGGAAACACCATATATTTT
CDR3: CATSRDAGDSGNTIYF

V: TRBV20-1
size: many
J: TRBJ1-6
D: -
DNA: TGCAGTGCTGCAGGGGTGGGATCCTTTTTTGGTTCCCTCCACTTT
CDR3: CSAAGVGSFFGSLHF

V: TRBV7-3
size: -
J: TRBJ1-3
D: -
DNA: TGTGCCAGCAGCTCGGGGGGACCCTACTCTGGAAACACCATATATTTT
CDR3: CASSSGGPYSGNTIYF

V: TRBV6-5
size: many
J: TRBJ2-7
D: TRBD2
DNA: TGTGCCAGCAGTTACGGGGGACTAGCGGGAGGGCAGTACTTC
CDR3: CASSYGGLAGGQYF

V: TRBV6-1
size: many
J: TRBJ2-7
D: TRBD1
DNA: TGTGCCAGCAGACAGGGGGTGGGCGAGCAGTACTTC
CDR3: CASRQGVGEQYF

V: TRBV12-3/TRBV12-4
size: -
J: TRBJ2-5
D: -
DNA: TGTGCCAGCGGGGGGACGGCAGGCCAAGAGACCCAGTACTTC
CDR3: CASGGTAGQETQYF

V: TRBV2
size: many
J: TRBJ1-2
D: TRBD1
DNA: TGTGCCGGGGACAGGGGAAGCATAACCTATGGCTACACCTTC
CDR3: CAGDRGSITYGYTF

V: TRBV30
size: -
J: TRBJ1-2
D: -
DNA: TGTGCCTGGAGTGCCGGATATGGCTACACCTTC
CDR3: CAWSAGYGYTF

V: TRBV29-1
size: many
J: TRBJ2-5
D: -
DNA: TGCAGCGTTGAAGATGTCCCCCTAACAGAGACCCAGTACTTC
CDR3: CSVEDVPLTETQYF

V: TRBV27
size: -
J: TRBJ2-1
D: -
DNA: TGTGCCAGCAGACGAGGAGGGGGGGTTGAGCAGTTCTTC
CDR3: CASRRGGGVEQFF

V: TRBV11-2
size: many
J: TRBJ2-7
D: -
DNA: TGTGCCAGCAGCTTAGATAGGGGAGACGAGCAGTACTTC
CDR3: CASSLDRGDEQYF

V: TRBV28
size: many
J: TRBJ2-1
D: TRBD2
DNA: TGTGCCAGCAGTCCCACCGGGACTAGCGGATACAATGAGCAGTTCTTC
CDR3: CASSPTGTSGYNEQFF

V: TRBV2
size: many
J: TRBJ1-1
D: -
DNA: TGTGCCAGCAGTGAAGGTAGGGGGGGAGCTTTCTTT
CDR3: CASSEGRGGAFF

V: TRBV12-5
size: few
J: TRBJ2-4
D: -
DNA: TGTGCTAGTTCATCGGGGGAGGGGGCGAACATTCAGTACTTC
CDR3: CASSSGEGANIQYF

V: TRBV15
size: -
J: TRBJ1-4
D: TRBD1
DNA: TGTGCCACCAGCAGAGGGACCGGGACAGCTAATGAAAAACTGTTTTTT
CDR3: CATSRGTGTANEKLFF

V: TRBV3-1
size: -
J: TRBJ2-6
D: TRBD1
DNA: TGTGCCAGCAGCCAGCAGGACAGGGAGAAAGCCCTGACTTTC
CDR3: CASSQQDREKALTF

V: TRBV3-1
size: few
J: TRBJ2-1
D: TRBD2
DNA: TGTGCCAGCAGGAACTTGGGACTAGCGGGGGCTGGATCCTACAATGAGCAGTTCTTC
CDR3: CASRNLGLAGAGSYNEQFF

V: TRBV6-1
size: few
J: TRBJ2-1
D: -
DNA: TGTGCCAGCAGTCCCCGAGGTTCGGGCAATGAGCAGTTCTTC
CDR3: CASSPRGSGNEQFF

V: TRBV12-3/TRBV12-4
size: many
J: TRBJ1-1
D: -
DNA: TGTGCCAGCAGCTGGGGGTTGAACACTGAAGCTTTCTTT
CDR3: CASSWGLNTEAFF

V: TRBV2
size: -
J: TRBJ2-4
D: -
DNA: TGTGCCAGCAGACACCCGACAGATTACAACATTCAGTACTTC
CDR3: CASRHPTDYNIQYF

V: TRBV7-2
size: -
J: TRBJ2-1
D: TRBD2
DNA: TGTGCCAGCAGCTTGGGGACTAGCGGGGGTCAAGGTGAGCAGTTCTTC
CDR3: CASSLGTSGGQGEQFF

V: TRBV20-1
size: -
J: TRBJ2-1
D: TRBD2
DNA: TGCAGTGCTAGAGAAGAAAAGGGACTAGCGGGATTTTGGGACAATGAGCAGTTCTTC
CDR3: CSAREEKGLAGFWDNEQFF

V: TRBV5-1
size: many
J: TRBJ1-2
D: -
DNA: TGCGCCAGCAGCTTGGCCCGCTGGGACGGAAACTATGGCTACACCTTC
CDR3: CASSLARWDGNYGYTF

V: TRBV18
size: many
J: TRBJ2-5
D: -
DNA: TGTGCCAGCTCACCAAGCGCAGAACAAGAGACCCAGTACTTC
CDR3: CASSPSAEQETQYF

V: TRBV7-8
size: -
J: TRBJ2-3
D: TRBD1
DNA: TGTGCCAGCAGCTTTTGGACAGGGGGCACAGATACGCAGTATTTT
CDR3: CASSFWTGGTDTQYF

V: TRBV2
size: many
J: TRBJ2-7
D: -
DNA: TGTGCCAGCAAGGGTGACCGATCCTACGAGCAGTACTTC
CDR3: CASKGDRSYEQYF

V: TRBV5-4
size: few
J: TRBJ2-1
D: TRBD2
DNA: TGTGCCAGCAGCCAGTCCGGGACTAGCTACAATGAGCAGTTCTTC
CDR3: CASSQSGTSYNEQFF

V: TRBV7-9
size: many
J: TRBJ2-1
D: -
DNA: TGTGCCAGCAGCTCAGGGGATCCTTACAATGAGCAGTTCTTC
CDR3: CASSSGDPYNEQFF

V: TRBV6-1
size: many
J: TRBJ1-2
D: TRBD1
DNA: TGTGCCAGCAGCCCCATTCAGGGGGCGTCAGGCTACACCTTC
CDR3: CASSPIQGASGYTF

V: TRBV3-1
size: many
J: TRBJ2-3
D: -
DNA: TGTGCCAGCAGCCACTGGGGGGAAGATACGCAGTATTTT
CDR3: CASSHWGEDTQYF

V: TRBV5-1
size: -
J: TRBJ1-1
D: -
DNA: TGCGCCAGTGGAAAGGACCGCATCGAACTGGAAGCTTTCTTT
CDR3: CASGKDRIELEAFF